This T cell receptor (beta chain) stems from a study of PD-1 blockade in mismatch repair-deficient tumors. About the research overall: All were previously treated, progressing patients with eleven to twelve mismatch repair-deficient cancer types.

As regards this clone: The antigen is undetermined.

TCRdb keeps only in-frame clones here, not all; method: immunoSEQ multiplex PCR. The top ten clones hold roughly 4.5% of a sample with some 110,000 clones, 60% to 85% of them seen once. All patients were mismatch repair deficient, assessed by either PCR or immunohistochemistry. A few pembrolizumab responders had their TCRs sequenced. CDR1 and CDR2 from the germline V gene are WSHSY and SAAADI. V lost 2 bases and J 0 bases, leaving 8 bases between the germline ends. The length of the CDR3 is 14 residues. Study-wide points: Tumor-resident clones, often absent from pretreatment blood, expanded after pembrolizumab and then contracted.

The receptor was isolated from an adult with mismatch repair-deficient cancer. The rearrangement uses TRBV10-2 and TRBJ2-7; D remains ambiguous. This specimen consisted of peripheral blood, obtained about 60 weeks after starting pembrolizumab. CDR3 amino acids: CASSEPQYSYEQYF. In DNA form, the CDR3 reads TGCGCCAGCAGTGAGCCGCAGTACTCCTACGAGCAGTACTTC.